Included here is one T cell receptor (beta chain) sequence, with context. Its specificity is not known. The assay was immunoSEQ multiplex PCR, and TCRdb's table has in-frame clones only and misses some. The sample records hundreds of thousands of clones, about 86% being singletons. This record comes from a study of Tregs in tolerant kidney transplant recipients. Study outcomes and limitations: The most relevant donor-specific Treg TCRbeta repertoire apparently came from expansion with activated donor B cells. Few patients were studied, so findings need validation in larger groups. This study did not directly address biological reproducibility.

Thawed PBMCs were FACS-sorted into unstimulated CD4+CD25+CD127- regulatory T cells, CD4+CD25- non-regulatory cells, CD4 and CD8 cells. This clonotype was sampled from a human donor in good health. Sample: CD4+ T cells from blood.

The chain's CDR3 is CASSLDGRGPQYF. The CDR3 nucleotides read TGTGCCAGCAGCTTAGACGGGCGGGGACCACAGTATTTT. The gene calls are TRBV11-3 and TRBJ2-3, with a possible D match to TRBD2 (6 bases). Between the trimmed V and J ends, which lost 0 bases and 12 bases, there was a span of 13 bases. The length of the CDR3 is 13 residues. Germline V lookup: CDR1 SGHNT, CDR2 YENEEA.